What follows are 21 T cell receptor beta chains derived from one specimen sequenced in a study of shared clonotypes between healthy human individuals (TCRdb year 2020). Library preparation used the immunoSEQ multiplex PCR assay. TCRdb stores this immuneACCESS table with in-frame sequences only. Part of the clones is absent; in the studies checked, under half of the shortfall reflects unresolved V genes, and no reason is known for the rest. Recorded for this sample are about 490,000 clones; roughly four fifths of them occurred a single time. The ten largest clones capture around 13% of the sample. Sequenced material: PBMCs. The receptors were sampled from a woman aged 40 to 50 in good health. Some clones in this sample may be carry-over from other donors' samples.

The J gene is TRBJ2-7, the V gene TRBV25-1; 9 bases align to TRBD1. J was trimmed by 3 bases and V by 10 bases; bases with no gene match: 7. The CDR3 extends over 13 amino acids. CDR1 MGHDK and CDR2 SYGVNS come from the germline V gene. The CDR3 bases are TGTGCCATGAGGGACAGGGCCCACTACGAGCAGTACTTC. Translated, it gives CAMRDRAHYEQYF.

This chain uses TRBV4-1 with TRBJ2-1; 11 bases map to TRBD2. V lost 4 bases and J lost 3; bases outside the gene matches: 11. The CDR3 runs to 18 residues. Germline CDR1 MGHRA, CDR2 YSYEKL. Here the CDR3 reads CASSRRVWLAGGYNEQFF. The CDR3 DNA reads TGCGCCAGCAGCCGCCGCGTGTGGCTAGCGGGAGGCTACAATGAGCAGTTCTTC.

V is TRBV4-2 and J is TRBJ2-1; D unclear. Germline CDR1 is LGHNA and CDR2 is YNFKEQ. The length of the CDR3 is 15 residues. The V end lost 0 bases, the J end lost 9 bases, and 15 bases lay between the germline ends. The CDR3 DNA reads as TGTGCCAGCAGCCAAGATAAGGCGACCCGGGCTGAGCAGTTCTTC. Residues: CASSQDKATRAEQFF.

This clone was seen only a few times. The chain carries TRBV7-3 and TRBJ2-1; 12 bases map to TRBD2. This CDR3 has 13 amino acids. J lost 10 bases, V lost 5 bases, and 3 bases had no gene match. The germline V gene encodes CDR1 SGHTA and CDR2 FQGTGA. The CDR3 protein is CASSPTSGREQFF. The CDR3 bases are TGTGCCAGCAGCCCAACTAGCGGGAGGGAGCAGTTCTTC.

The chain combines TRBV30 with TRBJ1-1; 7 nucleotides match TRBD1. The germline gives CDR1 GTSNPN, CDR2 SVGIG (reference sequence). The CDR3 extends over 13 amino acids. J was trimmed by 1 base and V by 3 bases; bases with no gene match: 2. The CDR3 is CAWRYRGNTEAFF. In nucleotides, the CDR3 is TGTGCCTGGAGGTACAGGGGGAACACTGAAGCTTTCTTT.

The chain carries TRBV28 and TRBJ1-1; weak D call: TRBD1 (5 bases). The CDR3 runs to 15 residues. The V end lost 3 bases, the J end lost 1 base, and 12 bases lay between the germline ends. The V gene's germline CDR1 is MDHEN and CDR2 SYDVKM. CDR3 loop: CASSLGPGENTEAFF. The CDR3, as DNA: TGTGCCAGCAGTTTGGGGCCGGGGGAGAACACTGAAGCTTTCTTT.

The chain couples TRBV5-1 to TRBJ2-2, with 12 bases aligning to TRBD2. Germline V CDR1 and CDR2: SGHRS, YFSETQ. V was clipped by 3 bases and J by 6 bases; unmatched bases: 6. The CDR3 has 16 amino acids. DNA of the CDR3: TGCGCCAGCAGCTGGACTAGCGGGACAGAGGCCGGGGAGCTGTTTTTT. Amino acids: CASSWTSGTEAGELFF.

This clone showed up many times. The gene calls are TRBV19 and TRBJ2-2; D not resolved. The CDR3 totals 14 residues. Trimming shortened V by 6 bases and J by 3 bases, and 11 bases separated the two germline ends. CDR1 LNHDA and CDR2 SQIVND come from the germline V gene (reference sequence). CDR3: CASSRQVDTGELFF. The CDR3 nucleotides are TGTGCCAGTAGCAGGCAGGTCGACACCGGGGAGCTGTTTTTT. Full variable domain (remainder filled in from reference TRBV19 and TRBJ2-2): DGGITQSPKYLFRKEGQNVTLSCEQNLNHDAMYWYRQDPGQGLRLIYYSQIVNDFQKGDIAEGYSVSREKKESFPLTVTSAQKNPTAFYLCASSRQVDTGELFFGEGSRLTVL.

CDR3 sequence reads: CASSQVQRETSYEQYF. The CDR3 DNA reads TGTGCCAGCAGCCAAGTTCAGCGGGAGACATCCTACGAGCAGTACTTC. The V and J genes are TRBV4-2 and TRBJ2-7, with TRBD2 matching 8 bases. Germline CDR1 LGHNA, CDR2 YNFKEQ. The CDR3 totals 16 residues. V lost 1 base, J lost 1 base, and 6 bases stayed unmatched.

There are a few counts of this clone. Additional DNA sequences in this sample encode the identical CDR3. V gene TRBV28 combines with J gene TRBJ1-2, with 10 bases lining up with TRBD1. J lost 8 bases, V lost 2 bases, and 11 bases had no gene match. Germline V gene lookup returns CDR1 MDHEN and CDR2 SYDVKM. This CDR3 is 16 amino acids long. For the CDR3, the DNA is TGTGCCAGCAGTTTAGTGGGGACAGGGGAAGTCGGAGGCTACACCTTC. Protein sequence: CASSLVGTGEVGGYTF.

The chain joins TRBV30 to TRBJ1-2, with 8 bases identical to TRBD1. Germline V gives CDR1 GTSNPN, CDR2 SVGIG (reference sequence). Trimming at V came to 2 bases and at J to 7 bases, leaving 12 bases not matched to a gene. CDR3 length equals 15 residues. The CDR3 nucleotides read TGTGCCTGGAGTCGAAACAGGGGGAATTTCGGTGGCTACACCTTC. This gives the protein CAWSRNRGNFGGYTF.

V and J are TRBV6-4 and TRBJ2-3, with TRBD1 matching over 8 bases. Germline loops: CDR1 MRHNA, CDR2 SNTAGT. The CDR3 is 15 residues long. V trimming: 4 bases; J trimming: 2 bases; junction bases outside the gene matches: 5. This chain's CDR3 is CASSAGTGSTDTQYF. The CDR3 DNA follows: TGTGCCAGCAGTGCCGGGACAGGCTCCACAGATACGCAGTATTTT.

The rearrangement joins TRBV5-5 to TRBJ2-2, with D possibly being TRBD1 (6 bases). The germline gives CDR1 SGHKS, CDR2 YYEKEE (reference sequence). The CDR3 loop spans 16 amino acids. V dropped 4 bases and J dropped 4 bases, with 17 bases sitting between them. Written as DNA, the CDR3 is TGTGCCAGCAGCCCCTTTCTGGGGGCGGGCACCGGGGAGCTGTTTTTT. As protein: CASSPFLGAGTGELFF.

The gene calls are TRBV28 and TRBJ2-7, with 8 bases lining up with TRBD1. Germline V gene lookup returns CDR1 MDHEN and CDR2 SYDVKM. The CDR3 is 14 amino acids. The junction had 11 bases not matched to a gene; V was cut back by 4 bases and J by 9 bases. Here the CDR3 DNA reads TGTGCCAGCAGTTCCCGGGACAGGATAAGATCGCAGTACTTC. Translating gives CASSSRDRIRSQYF.

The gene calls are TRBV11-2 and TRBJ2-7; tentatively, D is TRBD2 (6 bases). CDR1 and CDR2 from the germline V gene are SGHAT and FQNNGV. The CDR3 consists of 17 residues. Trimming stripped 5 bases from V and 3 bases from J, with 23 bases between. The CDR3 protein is CASSPHLSGTDLYEQYF. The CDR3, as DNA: TGTGCCAGCAGCCCCCACCTCTCCGGGACTGATCTCTACGAGCAGTACTTC.

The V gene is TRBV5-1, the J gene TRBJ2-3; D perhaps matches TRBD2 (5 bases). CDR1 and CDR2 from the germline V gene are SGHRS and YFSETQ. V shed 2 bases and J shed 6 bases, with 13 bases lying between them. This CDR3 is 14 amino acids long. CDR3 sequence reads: CASSLATPGDTQYF. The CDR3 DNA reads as TGCGCCAGCAGCTTAGCTACACCGGGGGATACGCAGTATTTT.

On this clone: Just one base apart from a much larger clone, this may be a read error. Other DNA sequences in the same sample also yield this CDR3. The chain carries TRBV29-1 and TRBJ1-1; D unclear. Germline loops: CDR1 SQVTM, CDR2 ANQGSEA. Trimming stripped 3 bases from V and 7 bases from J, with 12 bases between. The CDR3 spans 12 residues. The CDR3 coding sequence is TGCAGCGTTGATGTAACGGCAATTGAAGCTTTCTTT. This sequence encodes CSVDVTAIEAFF.

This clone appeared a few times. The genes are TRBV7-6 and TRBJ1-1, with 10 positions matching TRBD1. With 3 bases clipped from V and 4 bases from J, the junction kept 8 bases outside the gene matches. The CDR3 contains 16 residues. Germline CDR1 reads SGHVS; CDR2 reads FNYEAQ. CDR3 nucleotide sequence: TGTGCCAGCAGCTTCGACCCTGGACAGGGGGGCACTGAAGCTTTCTTT. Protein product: CASSFDPGQGGTEAFF.

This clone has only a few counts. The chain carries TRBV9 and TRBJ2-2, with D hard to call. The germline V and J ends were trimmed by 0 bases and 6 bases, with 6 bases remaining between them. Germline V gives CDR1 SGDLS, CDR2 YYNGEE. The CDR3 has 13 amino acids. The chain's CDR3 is CASSVGSSGELFF. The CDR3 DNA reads TGTGCCAGCAGCGTAGGCAGCTCCGGGGAGCTGTTTTTT.

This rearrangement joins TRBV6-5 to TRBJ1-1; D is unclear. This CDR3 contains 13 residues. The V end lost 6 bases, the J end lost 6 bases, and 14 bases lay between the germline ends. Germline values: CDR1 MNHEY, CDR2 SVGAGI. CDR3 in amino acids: CASSPRLSAEAFF. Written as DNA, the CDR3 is TGTGCCAGCAGCCCCCGGCTAAGCGCTGAAGCTTTCTTT.

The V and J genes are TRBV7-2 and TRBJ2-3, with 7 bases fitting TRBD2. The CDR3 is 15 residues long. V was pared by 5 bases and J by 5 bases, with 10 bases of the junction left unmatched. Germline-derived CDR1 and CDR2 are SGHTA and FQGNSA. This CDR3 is CASSRQAGWVDTQYF. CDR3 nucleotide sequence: TGTGCCAGCAGCCGACAAGCGGGATGGGTAGATACGCAGTATTTT.